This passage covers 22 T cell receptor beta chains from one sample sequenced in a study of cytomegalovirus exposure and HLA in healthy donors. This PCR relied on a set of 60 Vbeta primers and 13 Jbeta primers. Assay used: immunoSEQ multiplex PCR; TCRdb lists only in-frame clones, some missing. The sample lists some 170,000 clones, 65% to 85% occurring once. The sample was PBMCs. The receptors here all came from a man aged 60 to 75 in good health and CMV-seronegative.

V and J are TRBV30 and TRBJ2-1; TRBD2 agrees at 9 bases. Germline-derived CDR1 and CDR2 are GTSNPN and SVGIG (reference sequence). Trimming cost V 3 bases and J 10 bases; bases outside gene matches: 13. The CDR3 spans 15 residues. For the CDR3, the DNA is TGTGCCTGGAGAGTAGGGGCGGGAGGGCCAGGAGAGCAGTTCTTC. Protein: CAWRVGAGGPGEQFF.

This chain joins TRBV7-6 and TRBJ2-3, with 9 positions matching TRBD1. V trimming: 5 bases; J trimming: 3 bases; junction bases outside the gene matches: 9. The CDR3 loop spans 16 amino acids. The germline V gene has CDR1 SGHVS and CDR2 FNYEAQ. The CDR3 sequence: CASSTDYRGRTDTQYF. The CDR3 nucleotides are TGTGCCAGCAGCACAGACTACAGGGGGCGGACAGATACGCAGTATTTT.

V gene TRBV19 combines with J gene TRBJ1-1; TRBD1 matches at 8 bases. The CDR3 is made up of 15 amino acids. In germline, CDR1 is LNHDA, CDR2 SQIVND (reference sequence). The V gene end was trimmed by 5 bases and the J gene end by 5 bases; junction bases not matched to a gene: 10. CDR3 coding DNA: TGTGCCAGTAGTGCTCAGGGGGCCGGGGAGACTGAAGCTTTCTTT. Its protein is CASSAQGAGETEAFF.

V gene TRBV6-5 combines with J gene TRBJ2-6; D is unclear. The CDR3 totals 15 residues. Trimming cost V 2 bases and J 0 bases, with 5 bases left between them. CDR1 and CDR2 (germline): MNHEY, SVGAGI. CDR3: CASSYTSSGANVLTF. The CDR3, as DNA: TGTGCCAGCAGTTACACCAGCTCTGGGGCCAACGTCCTGACTTTC.

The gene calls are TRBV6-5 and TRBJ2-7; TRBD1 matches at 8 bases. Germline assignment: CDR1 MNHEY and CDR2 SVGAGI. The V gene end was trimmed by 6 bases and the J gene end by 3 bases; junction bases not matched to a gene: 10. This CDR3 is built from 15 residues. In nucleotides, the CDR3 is TGTGCCAGCAGCGAACGAGAGGACAGGGACTACGAGCAGTACTTC. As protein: CASSEREDRDYEQYF.

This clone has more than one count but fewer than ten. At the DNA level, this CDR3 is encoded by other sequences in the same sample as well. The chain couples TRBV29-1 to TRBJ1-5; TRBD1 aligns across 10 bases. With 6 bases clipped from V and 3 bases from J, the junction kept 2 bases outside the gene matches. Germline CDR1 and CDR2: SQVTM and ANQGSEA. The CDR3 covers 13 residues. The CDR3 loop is CSVTGGFNQPQHF. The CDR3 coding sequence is TGCAGCGTGACAGGGGGCTTCAATCAGCCCCAGCATTTT. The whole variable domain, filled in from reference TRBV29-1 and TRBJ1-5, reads SAVISQKPSRDICQRGTSLTIQCQVDSQVTMMFWYRQQPGQSLTLIATANQGSEATYESGFVIDKFPISRPNLTFSTLTVSNMSPEDSSIYLCSVTGGFNQPQHFGDGTRLSIL.

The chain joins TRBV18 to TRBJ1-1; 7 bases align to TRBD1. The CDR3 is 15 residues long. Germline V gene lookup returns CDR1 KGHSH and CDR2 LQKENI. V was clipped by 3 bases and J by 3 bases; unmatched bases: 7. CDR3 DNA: TGTGCCAGCTCACCGCTCGGACAGGAGGACACTGAAGCTTTCTTT. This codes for CASSPLGQEDTEAFF. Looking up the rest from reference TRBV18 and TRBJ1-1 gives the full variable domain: NAGVMQNPRHLVRRRGQEARLRCSPMKGHSHVYWYRQLPEEGLKFMVYLQKENIIDESGMPKERFSAEFPKEGPSILRIQQVVRGDSAAYFCASSPLGQEDTEAFFGQGTRLTVV.

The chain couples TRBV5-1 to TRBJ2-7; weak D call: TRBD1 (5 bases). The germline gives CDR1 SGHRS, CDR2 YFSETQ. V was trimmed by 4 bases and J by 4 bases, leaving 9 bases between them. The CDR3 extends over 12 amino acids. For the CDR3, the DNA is TGCGCCAGCAGCCCGTCAGGGTACGAGCAGTACTTC. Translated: CASSPSGYEQYF.

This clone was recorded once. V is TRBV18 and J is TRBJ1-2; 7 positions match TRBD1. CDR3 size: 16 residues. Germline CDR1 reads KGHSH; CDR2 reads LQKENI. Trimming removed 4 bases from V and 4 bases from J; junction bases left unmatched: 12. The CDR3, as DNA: TGTGCCAGCTCACGACAGGGTACAGGGCGTGCCTATGGCTACACCTTC. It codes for CASSRQGTGRAYGYTF.

The CDR3 DNA reads TGTGCCAGTAGTATGGGGCTATCCTACAATGAGCAGTTCTTC. It codes for CASSMGLSYNEQFF. The chain employs TRBV19 and TRBJ2-1; the D gene is possibly TRBD1 (5 bases). The CDR3 contains 14 residues. V was cut by 3 bases and J by 1 base, with 7 bases left in between. Per the germline V gene, CDR1 is LNHDA and CDR2 is SQIVND (reference sequence).

This CDR3 reads CASSNGQGEGDTQYF. The CDR3 DNA reads TGTGCCAGTAGTAACGGACAGGGGGAGGGAGATACGCAGTATTTT. V is TRBV19 and J is TRBJ2-3; TRBD1 matches at 10 bases. The CDR3 spans 15 residues. CDR1 and CDR2 (germline): LNHDA, SQIVND (reference sequence). Trimming cost V 4 bases and J 5 bases; bases outside gene matches: 6.

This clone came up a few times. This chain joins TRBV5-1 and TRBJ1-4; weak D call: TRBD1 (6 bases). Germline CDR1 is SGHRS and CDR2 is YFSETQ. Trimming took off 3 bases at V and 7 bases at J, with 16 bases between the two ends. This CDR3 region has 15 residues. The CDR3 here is CASSSSQGLAEKLFF. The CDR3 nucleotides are TGCGCCAGCAGCTCCTCCCAGGGGTTGGCTGAAAAACTGTTTTTT.

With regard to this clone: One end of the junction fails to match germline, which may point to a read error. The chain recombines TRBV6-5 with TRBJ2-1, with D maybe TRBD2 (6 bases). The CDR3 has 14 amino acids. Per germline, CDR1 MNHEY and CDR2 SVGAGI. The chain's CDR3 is CASSYTPGDNGQFF. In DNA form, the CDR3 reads TGTGCCAGCAGTTACACCCCGGGGGATAATGGGCAGTTCTTC.

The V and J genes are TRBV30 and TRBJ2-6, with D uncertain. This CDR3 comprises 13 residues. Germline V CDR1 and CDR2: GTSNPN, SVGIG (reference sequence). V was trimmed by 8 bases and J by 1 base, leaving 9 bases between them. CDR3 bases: TGTGCCCTGGGCGTATCTGGGGCCAACGTCCTGACTTTC. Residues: CALGVSGANVLTF.

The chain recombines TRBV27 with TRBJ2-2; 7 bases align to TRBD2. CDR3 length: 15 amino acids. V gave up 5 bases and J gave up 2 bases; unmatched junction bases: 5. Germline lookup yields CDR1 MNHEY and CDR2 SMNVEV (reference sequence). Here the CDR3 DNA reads TGTGCCAGCAGTCAAGCGGGGATAAACACCGGGGAGCTGTTTTTT. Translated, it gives CASSQAGINTGELFF.

CDR3 in amino acids: CASRPAGEDTQYF. The CDR3 DNA sequence: TGTGCCAGCAGACCCGCGGGAGAGGATACGCAGTATTTT. The chain joins TRBV7-2 to TRBJ2-3; 7 bases agree with TRBD2. Germline V gene data show CDR1 as SGHTA and CDR2 as FQGNSA. Trimming at V came to 6 bases and at J to 6 bases, leaving 6 bases not matched to a gene. The CDR3 extends over 13 amino acids. The variable domain in full, completed from reference TRBV7-2 and TRBJ2-3, reads GAGVSQSPSNKVTEKGKDVELRCDPISGHTALYWYRQSLGQGLEFLIYFQGNSAPDKSGLPSDRFSAERTGGSVSTLTIQRTQQEDSAVYLCASRPAGEDTQYFGPGTRLTVL.

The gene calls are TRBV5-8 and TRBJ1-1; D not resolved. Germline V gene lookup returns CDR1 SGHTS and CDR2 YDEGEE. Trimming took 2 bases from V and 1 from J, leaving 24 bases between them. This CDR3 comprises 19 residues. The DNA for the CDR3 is TGTGCCAGCAGCTTTGTCCCCACCCCGCGCGGATGGCAGAACACTGAAGCTTTCTTT. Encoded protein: CASSFVPTPRGWQNTEAFF.

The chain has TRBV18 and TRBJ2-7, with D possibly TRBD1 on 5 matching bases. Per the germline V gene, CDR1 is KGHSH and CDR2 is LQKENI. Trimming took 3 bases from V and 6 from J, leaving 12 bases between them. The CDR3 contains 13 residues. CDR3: CASSPPGSSEQYF. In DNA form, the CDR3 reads TGTGCCAGCTCACCCCCAGGGTCTTCCGAGCAGTACTTC. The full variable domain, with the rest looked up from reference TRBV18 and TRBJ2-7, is NAGVMQNPRHLVRRRGQEARLRCSPMKGHSHVYWYRQLPEEGLKFMVYLQKENIIDESGMPKERFSAEFPKEGPSILRIQQVVRGDSAAYFCASSPPGSSEQYFGPGTRLTVT.

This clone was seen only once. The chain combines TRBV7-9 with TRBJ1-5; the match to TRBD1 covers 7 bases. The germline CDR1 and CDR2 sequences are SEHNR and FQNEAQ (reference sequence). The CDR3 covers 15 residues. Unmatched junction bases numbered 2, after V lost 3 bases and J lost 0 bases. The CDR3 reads CASSFGTASNQPQHF. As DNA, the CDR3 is TGTGCCAGCAGCTTCGGGACAGCTAGCAATCAGCCCCAGCATTTT.

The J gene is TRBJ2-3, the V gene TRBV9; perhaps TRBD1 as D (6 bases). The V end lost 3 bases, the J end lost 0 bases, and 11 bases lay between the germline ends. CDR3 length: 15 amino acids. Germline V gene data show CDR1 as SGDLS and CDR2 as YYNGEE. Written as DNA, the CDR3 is TGTGCCAGCAGCGAGCGGACAGTTAGCACAGATACGCAGTATTTT. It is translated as CASSERTVSTDTQYF. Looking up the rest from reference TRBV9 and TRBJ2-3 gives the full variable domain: DSGVTQTPKHLITATGQRVTLRCSPRSGDLSVYWYQQSLDQGLQFLIQYYNGEERAKGNILERFSAQQFPDLHSELNLSSLELGDSALYFCASSERTVSTDTQYFGPGTRLTVL.

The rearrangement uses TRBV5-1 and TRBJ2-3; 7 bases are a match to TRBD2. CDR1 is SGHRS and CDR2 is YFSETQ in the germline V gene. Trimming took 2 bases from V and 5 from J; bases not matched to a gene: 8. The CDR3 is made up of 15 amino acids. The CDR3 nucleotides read TGCGCCAGCAGCTTTGTGGCGGGAGATGGAGATACGCAGTATTTT. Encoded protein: CASSFVAGDGDTQYF.

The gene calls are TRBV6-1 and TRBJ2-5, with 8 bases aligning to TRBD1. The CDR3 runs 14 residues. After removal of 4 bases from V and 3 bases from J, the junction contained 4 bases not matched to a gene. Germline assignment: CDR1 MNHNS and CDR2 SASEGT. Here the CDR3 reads CASSGAGGKETQYF. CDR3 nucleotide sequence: TGTGCCAGCAGTGGGGCAGGGGGCAAAGAGACCCAGTACTTC.